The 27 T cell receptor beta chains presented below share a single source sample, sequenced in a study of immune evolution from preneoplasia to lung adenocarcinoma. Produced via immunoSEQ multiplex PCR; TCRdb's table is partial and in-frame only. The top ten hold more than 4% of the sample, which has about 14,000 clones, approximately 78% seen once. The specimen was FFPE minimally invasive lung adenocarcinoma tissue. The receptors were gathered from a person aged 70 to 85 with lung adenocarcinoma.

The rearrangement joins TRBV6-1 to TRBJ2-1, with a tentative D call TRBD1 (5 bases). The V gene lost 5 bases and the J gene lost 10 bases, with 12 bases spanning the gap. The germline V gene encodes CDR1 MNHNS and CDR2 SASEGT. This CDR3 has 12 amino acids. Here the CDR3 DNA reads TGTGCCAGCAGTTTGGGGCCGGGCGAGCAGTTCTTC. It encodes CASSLGPGEQFF.

CDR3 residues: CATQLSLAPVPNEQFF. The DNA for the CDR3 is TGCGCCACCCAACTCTCCCTAGCGCCGGTTCCCAATGAGCAGTTCTTC. The chain couples TRBV10-2 to TRBJ2-1; a possible D gene is TRBD2 (6 bases). The CDR3 has 16 amino acids. Germline assignment: CDR1 WSHSY and CDR2 SAAADI. V was trimmed by 10 bases and J by 6 bases, leaving 25 bases between them.

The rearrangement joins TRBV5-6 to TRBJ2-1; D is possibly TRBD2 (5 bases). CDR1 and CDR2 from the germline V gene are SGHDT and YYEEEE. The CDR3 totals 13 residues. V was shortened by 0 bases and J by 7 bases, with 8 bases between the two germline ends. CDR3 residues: CASSLAGGNEQFF. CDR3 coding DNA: TGTGCCAGCAGCTTGGCGGGCGGGAATGAGCAGTTCTTC.

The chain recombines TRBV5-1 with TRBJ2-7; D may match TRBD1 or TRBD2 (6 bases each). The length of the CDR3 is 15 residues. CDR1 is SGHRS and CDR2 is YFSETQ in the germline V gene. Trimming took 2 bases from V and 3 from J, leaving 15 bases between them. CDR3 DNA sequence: TGCGCCAGCAGCTTTTCCGGGGGCGCAGACTACGAGCAGTACTTC. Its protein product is CASSFSGGADYEQYF.

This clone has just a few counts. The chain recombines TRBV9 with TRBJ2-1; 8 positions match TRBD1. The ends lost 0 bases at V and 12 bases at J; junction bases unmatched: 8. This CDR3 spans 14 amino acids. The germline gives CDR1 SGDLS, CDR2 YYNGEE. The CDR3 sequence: CASSVVSGQGTQFF. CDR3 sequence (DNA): TGTGCCAGCAGCGTAGTATCCGGACAGGGAACGCAGTTCTTC.

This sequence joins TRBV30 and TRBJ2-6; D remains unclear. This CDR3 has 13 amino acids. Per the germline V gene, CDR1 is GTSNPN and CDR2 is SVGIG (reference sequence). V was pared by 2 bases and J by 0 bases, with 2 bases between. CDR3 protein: CAWSLSGANVLTF. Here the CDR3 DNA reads TGTGCCTGGAGTCTCTCTGGGGCCAACGTCCTGACTTTC.

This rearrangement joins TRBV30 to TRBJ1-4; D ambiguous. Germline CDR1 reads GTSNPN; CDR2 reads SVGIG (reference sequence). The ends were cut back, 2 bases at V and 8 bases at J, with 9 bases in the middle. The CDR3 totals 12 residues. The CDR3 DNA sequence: TGTGCCTGGAGTAGGCTCAAGGAAAAACTGTTTTTT. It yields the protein CAWSRLKEKLFF.

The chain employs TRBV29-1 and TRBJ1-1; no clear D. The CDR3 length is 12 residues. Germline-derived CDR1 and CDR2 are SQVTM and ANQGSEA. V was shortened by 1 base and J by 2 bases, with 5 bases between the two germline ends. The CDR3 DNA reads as TGCAGCGTTGAAGGCCCTAACACTGAAGCTTTCTTT. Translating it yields CSVEGPNTEAFF.

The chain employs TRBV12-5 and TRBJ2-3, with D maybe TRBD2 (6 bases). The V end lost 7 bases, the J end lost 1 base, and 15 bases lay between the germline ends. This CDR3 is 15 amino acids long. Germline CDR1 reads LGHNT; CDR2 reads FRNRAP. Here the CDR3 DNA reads TGTGCTAGTGCCCCTCGGGCTAGCGGCACAGATACGCAGTATTTT. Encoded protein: CASAPRASGTDTQYF. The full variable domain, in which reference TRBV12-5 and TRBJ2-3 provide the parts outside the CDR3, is DARVTQTPRHKVTEMGQEVTMRCQPILGHNTVFWYRQTMMQGLELLAYFRNRAPLDDSGMPKDRFSAEMPDATLATLKIQPSEPRDSAVYFCASAPRASGTDTQYFGPGTRLTVL.

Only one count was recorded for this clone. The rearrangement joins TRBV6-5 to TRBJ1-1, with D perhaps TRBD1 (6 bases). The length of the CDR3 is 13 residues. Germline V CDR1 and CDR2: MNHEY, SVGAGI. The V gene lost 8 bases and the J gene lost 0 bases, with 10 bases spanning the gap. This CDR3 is CASSGTLNTEAFF. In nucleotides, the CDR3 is TGTGCCAGCTCCGGGACACTGAACACTGAAGCTTTCTTT.

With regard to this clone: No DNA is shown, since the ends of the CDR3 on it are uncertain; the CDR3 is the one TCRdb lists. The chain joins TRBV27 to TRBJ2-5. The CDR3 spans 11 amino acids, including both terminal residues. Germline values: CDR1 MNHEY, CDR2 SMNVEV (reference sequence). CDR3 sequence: CASSFLETQYF.

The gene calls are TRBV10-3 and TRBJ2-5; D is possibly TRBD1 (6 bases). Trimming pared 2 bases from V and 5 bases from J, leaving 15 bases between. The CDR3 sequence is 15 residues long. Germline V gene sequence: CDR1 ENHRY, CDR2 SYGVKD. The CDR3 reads CAISETGFRGETQYF. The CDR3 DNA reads TGTGCCATCAGTGAGACAGGGTTTAGAGGGGAGACCCAGTACTTC.

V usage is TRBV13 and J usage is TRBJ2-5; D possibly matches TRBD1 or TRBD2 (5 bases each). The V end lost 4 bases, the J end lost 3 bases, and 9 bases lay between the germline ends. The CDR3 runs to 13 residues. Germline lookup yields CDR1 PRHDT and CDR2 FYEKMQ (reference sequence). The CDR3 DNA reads TGTGCCAGCAGCTCCCGAGGGGAAGAGACCCAGTACTTC. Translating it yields CASSSRGEETQYF.

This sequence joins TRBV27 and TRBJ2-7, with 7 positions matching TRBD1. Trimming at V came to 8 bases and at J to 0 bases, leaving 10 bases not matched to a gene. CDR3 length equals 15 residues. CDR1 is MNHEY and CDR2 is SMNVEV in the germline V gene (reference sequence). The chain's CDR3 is CASAQTGITSYEQYF. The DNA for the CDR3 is TGTGCCAGCGCCCAGACAGGGATCACCTCCTACGAGCAGTACTTC.

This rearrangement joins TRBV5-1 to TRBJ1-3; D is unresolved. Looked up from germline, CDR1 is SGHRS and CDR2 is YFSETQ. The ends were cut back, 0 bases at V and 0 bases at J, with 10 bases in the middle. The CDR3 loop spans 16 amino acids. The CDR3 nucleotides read TGCGCCAGCAGCTTGGTGGCAGCCATCTCTGGAAACACCATATATTTT. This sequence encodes CASSLVAAISGNTIYF.

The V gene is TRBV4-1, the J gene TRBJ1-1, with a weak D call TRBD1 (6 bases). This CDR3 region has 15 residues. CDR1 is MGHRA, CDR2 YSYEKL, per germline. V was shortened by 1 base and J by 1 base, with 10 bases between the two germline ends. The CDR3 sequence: CASSQAGAWNTEAFF. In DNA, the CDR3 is TGCGCCAGCAGCCAAGCAGGGGCGTGGAACACTGAAGCTTTCTTT.

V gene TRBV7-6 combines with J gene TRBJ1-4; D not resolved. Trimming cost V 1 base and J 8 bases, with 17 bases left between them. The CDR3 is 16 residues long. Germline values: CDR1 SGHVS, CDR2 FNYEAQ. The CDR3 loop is CASSLVAGWEVEKLFF. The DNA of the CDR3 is TGTGCCAGCAGCTTAGTGGCAGGATGGGAAGTGGAAAAACTGTTTTTT. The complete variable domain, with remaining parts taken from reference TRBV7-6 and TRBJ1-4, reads GAGVSQSPRYKVTKRGQDVALRCDPISGHVSLYWYRQALGQGPEFLTYFNYEAQQDKSGLPNDRFSAERPEGSISTLTIQRTEQRDSAMYRCASSLVAGWEVEKLFFGSGTQLSVL.

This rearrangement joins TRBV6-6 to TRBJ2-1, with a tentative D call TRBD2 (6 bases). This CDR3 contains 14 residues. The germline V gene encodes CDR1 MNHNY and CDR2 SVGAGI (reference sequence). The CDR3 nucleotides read TGTGCTGGCGGGGCGAGTAGCGTGAGCAATGAGCAGTTCTTC. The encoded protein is CAGGASSVSNEQFF.

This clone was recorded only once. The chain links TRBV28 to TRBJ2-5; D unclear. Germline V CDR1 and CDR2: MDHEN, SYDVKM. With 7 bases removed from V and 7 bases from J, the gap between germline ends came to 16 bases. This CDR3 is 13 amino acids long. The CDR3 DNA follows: TGTGCCAGCACCACCTCGGATTATGCGACCCAGTACTTC. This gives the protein CASTTSDYATQYF.

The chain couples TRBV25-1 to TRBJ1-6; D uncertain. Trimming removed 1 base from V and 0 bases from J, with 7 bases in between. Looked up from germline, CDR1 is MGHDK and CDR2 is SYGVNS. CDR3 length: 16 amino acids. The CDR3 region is CASSESGSSYNSPLHF. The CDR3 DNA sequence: TGTGCCAGCAGTGAATCCGGTAGCTCCTATAATTCACCCCTCCACTTT.

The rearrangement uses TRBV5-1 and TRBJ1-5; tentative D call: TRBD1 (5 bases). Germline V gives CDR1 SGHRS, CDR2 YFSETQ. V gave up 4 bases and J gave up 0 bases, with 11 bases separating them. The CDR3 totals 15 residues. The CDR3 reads CASSPVGDSNQPQHF. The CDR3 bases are TGCGCCAGCAGCCCCGTGGGGGATAGCAATCAGCCCCAGCATTTT.

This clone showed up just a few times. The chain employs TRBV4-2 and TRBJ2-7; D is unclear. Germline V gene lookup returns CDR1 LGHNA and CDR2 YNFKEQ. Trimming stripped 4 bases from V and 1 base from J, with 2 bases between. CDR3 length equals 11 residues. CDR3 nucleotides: TGTGCCAGCAGCCTATCCTACGAGCAGTACTTC. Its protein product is CASSLSYEQYF.

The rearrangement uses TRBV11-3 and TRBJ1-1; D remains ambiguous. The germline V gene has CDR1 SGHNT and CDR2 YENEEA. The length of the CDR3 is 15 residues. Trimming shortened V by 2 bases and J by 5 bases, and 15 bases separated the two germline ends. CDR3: CASSLSAGVITEAFF. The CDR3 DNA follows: TGTGCCAGCAGCTTAAGTGCGGGCGTGATTACTGAAGCTTTCTTT.

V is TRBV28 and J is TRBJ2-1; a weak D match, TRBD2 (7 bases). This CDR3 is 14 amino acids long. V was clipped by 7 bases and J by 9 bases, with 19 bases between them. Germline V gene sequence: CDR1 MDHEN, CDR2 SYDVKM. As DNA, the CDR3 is TGTGCCAGCATCCCGCGGGGGCTATCCCGTGAGCAGTTCTTC. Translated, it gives CASIPRGLSREQFF. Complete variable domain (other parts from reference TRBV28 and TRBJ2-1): DVKVTQSSRYLVKRTGEKVFLECVQDMDHENMFWYRQDPGLGLRLIYFSYDVKMKEKGDIPEGYSVSREKKERFSLILESASTNQTSMYLCASIPRGLSREQFFGPGTRLTVL.

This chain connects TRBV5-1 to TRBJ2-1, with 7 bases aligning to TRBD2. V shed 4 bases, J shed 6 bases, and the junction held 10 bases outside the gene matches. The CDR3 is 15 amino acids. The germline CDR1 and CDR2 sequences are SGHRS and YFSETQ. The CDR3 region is CASSAAGLDINEQFF. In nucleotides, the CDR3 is TGCGCCAGCAGCGCAGCAGGACTAGACATCAATGAGCAGTTCTTC.

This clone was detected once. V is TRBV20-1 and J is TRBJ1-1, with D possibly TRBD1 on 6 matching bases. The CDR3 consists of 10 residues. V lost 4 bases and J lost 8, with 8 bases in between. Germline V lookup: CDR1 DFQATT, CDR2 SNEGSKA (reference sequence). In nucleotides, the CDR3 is TGCAGTGCTATAACAGGGGAAGCTTTCTTT. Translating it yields CSAITGEAFF.

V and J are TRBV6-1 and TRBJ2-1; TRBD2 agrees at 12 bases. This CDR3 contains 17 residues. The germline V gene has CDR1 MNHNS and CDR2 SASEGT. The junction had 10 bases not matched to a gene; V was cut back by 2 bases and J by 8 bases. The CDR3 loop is CASSETRGLAGTDEQFF. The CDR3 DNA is TGTGCCAGCAGTGAAACAAGGGGACTAGCGGGTACGGATGAGCAGTTCTTC.